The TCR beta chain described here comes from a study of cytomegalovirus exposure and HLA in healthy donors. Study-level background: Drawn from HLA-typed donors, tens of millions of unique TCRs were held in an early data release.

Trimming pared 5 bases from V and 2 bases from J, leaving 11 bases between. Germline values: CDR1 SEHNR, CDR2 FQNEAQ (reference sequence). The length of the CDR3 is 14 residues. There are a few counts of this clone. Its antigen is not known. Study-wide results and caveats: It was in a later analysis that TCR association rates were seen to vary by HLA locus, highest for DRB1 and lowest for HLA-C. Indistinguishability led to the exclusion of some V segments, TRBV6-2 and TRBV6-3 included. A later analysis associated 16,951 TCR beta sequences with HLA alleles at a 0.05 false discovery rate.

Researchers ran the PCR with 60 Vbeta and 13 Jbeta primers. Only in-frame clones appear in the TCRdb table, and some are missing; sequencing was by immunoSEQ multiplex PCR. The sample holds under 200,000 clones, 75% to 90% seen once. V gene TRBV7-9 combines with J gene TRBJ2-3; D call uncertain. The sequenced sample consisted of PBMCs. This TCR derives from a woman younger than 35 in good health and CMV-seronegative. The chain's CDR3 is CASSGTVPTDTQYF. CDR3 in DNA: TGTGCCAGCAGCGGTACAGTGCCCACAGATACGCAGTATTTT.